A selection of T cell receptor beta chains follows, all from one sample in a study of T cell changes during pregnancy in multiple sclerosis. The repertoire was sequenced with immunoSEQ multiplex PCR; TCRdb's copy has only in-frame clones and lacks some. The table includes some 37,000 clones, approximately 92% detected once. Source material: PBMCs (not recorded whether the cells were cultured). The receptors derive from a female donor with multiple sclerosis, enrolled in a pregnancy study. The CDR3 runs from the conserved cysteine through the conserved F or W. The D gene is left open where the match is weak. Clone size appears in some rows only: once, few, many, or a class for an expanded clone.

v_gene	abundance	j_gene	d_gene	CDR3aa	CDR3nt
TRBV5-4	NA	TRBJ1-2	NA	CASSKQGLPNYGYTF	TGTGCCAGCAGTAAACAGGGCCTCCCGAACTATGGCTACACCTTC
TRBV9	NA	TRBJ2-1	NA	CASSVAGIEQFF	TGTGCCAGCAGCGTAGCTGGCATAGAGCAGTTCTTC
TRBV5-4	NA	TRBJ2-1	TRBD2	CASSLARVAGDWYNEQFF	TGTGCCAGCAGCTTGGCACGGGTAGCGGGGGACTGGTACAATGAGCAGTTCTTC
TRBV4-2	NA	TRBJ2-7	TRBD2	CASSQAGGSEQYF	TGTGCCAGCAGCCAAGCGGGAGGGAGCGAGCAGTACTTC
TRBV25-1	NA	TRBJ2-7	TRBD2	CASRGGSYEQYF	TGTGCCAGCAGGGGGGGGTCCTACGAGCAGTACTTC
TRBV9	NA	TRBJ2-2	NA	CASSVVGSGKNTGELFF	TGTGCCAGCAGCGTAGTAGGCTCAGGGAAAAACACCGGGGAGCTGTTTTTT
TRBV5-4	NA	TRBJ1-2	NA	CASTGPRTAHGYTF	TGTGCCAGCACTGGGCCACGGACAGCTCATGGCTACACCTTC
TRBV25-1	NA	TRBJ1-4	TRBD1	CASSELGQGNEKLFF	TGTGCCAGCAGTGAATTAGGACAGGGTAATGAAAAACTGTTTTTT
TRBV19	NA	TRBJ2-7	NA	CASSMSGTPEQYF	TGTGCCAGTAGTATGTCCGGGACACCCGAGCAGTACTTC
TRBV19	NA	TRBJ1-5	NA	CASSHFRVSNQPQHF	TGTGCCAGTAGTCACTTCAGGGTTAGCAATCAGCCCCAGCATTTT
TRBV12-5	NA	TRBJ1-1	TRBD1	CASGTGGEAFF	TGTGCTAGTGGGACAGGGGGTGAAGCTTTCTTT
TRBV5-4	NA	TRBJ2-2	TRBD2	CASRHGLAGGNTGELFF	TGTGCCAGCAGACACGGACTAGCGGGGGGTAACACCGGGGAGCTGTTTTTT
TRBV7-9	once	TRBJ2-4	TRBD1	CASSFGQGDGNIQYF	TGTGCCAGCAGCTTCGGACAGGGCGACGGAAACATTCAGTACTTC
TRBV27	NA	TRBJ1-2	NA	CASSLYGSNYGYTF	TGTGCCAGCAGTTTATACGGGAGCAACTATGGCTACACCTTC
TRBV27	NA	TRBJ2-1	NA	CASRLAPIFYNEQFF	TGTGCCAGCAGACTAGCACCGATCTTTTACAATGAGCAGTTCTTC
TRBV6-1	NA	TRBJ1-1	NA	CATRPVLNTEAFF	TGTGCCACCCGCCCCGTCTTGAACACTGAAGCTTTCTTT
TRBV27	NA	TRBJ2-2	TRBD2	CASRSGRASGELFF	TGTGCCAGCCGGAGCGGGAGGGCCTCCGGGGAGCTGTTTTTT
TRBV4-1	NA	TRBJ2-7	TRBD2	CASSQGLAGVNEQYF	TGCGCCAGCAGCCAAGGACTAGCGGGAGTAAACGAGCAGTACTTC
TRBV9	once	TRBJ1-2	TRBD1	CASSPRTGAGHGYTF	TGTGCCAGCAGCCCCCGGACAGGGGCGGGACATGGCTACACCTTC
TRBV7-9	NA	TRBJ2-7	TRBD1	CASSSTGQGIEQYF	TGTGCCAGCAGCTCGACGGGACAGGGGATCGAGCAGTACTTC
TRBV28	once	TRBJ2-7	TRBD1	CASSLLGQGGYEQYF	TGTGCCAGCAGTTTACTTGGACAGGGCGGCTACGAGCAGTACTTC
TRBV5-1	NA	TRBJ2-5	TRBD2	CASSFATSGQETQYF	TGCGCCAGCAGCTTCGCGACTAGCGGCCAAGAGACCCAGTACTTC
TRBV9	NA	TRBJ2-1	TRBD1	CASSRDSSAYNEQFF	TGTGCCAGCAGCCGGGACAGTAGCGCCTACAATGAGCAGTTCTTC
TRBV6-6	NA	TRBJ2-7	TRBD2	CASSLGTSSHEQYF	TGTGCCAGCAGTTTAGGGACTAGTAGCCACGAGCAGTACTTC
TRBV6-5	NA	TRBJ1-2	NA	CASSPRQAVYGYTF	TGTGCCAGCAGTCCCCGCCAGGCCGTGTACGGCTACACCTTC
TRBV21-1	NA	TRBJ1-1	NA	CASSTRGYRLMNTEAFF	TGTGCCAGCAGCACTAGGGGCTACCGATTAATGAACACTGAAGCTTTCTTT
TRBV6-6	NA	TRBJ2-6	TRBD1	CASRTTNRGGANVLTF	TGTGCCAGCAGGACTACAAACAGGGGTGGGGCCAACGTCCTGACTTTC
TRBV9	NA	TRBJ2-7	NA	CASSVDFRYEQYF	TGTGCCAGCAGCGTAGATTTCCGCTACGAGCAGTACTTC